The table lists the clone carrying this T cell receptor beta chain with a count of one. Profiling relied on immunoSEQ multiplex PCR, and the TCRdb table lists in-frame clones only, not all of them. The profile shows roughly 150,000 clones, around 91% of them singletons. Looked up from germline, CDR1 is MNHEY and CDR2 is SVGAGI. The CDR3 has 14 residues. V dropped 2 bases and J dropped 2 bases, with 8 bases sitting between them. This sample was included in a study of T cell responses to AZD1222 COVID-19 vaccine. The sample was peripheral blood, taken on day 0 of AZD1222 vaccination. The sequence was obtained from an adult in good health. This chain uses TRBV6-5 with TRBJ2-3, with a weak D call TRBD1 (5 bases). The CDR3 nucleotides are TGTGCCAGCAGTTACAGGGGATACACAGATACGCAGTATTTT. Translating it yields CASSYRGYTDTQYF.